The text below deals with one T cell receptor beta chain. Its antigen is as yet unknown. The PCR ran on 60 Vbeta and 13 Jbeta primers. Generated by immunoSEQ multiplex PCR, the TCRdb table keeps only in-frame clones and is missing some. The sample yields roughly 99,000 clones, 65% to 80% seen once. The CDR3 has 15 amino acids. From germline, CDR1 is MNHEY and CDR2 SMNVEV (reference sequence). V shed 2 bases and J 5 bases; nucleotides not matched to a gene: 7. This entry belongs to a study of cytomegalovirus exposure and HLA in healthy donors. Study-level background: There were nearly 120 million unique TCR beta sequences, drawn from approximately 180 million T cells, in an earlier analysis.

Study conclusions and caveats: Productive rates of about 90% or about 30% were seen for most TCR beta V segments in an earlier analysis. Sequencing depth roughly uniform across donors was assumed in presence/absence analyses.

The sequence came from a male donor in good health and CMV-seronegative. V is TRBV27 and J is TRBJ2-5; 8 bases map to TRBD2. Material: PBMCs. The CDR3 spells CASSLTSGSRETQYF. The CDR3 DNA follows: TGTGCCAGCAGTTTAACTAGCGGCAGTCGGGAGACCCAGTACTTC.